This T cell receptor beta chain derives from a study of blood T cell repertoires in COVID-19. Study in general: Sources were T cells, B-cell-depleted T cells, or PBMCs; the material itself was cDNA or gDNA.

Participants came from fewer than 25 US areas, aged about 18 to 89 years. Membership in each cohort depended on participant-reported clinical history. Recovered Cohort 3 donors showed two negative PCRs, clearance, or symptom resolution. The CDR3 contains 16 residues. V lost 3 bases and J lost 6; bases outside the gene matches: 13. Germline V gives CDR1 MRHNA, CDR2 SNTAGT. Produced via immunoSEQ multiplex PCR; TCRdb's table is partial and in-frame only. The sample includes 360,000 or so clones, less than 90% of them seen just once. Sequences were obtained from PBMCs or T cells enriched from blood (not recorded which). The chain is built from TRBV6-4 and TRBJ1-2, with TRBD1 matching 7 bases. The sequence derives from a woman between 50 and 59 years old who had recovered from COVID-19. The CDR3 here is CASSEYIGTDINGYTF. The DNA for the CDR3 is TGTGCCAGCAGTGAGTATATCGGGACAGATATTAATGGCTACACCTTC.